This TCR beta chain was identified during a study of breast tumors, draining lymph nodes, adjacent tissues. Whole-study results and caveats: Data fit most tumor T cells coming from lymph node, expanding in tumor. Tumors had less TCR diversity than lymph nodes, more than nontumor tissue. That most tumor T cells come from lymph nodes remained unproven. Luminal-like breast cancer showed significantly higher tumor–nontumor repertoire similarity than basal-like.

MiXCR was run by TCRdb on the multiplex PCR reads, yielding one entry per CDR3 protein. This table has approximately 250,000 distinct CDR3 sequences, under 40% appearing once. Remarks on this clonotype: Its antigen is as yet unknown.

Samples came from axillary lymph nodes draining the breast cancer. CDR3 size: 13 residues. The V gene's germline CDR1 is DFQATT and CDR2 SNEGSKA (reference sequence). V was pared by 6 bases and J by 7 bases, with 7 bases of the junction left unmatched. Sequenced: axillary lymph node tissue. The sequence was collected from a female donor with breast cancer. Some clones in this sample may be carry-over from other donors' samples. This rearrangement joins TRBV20-1 to TRBJ2-1, with 9 bases fitting TRBD2. CDR3 sequence reads: CSAPGLAPNEQFF. The CDR3 DNA sequence: TGCAGTGCCCCCGGACTAGCGCCGAATGAGCAGTTCTTC.